What follows is one TCR beta chain and its context. What it binds is unknown. The data were obtained in a study of CD8 T cells in Susac syndrome. Overall study: The Susac syndrome patients were therapy-naive, on corticosteroids, or on intravenous immunoglobulin alone at blood draw. General study findings and limits: As acknowledged by the study, its TCR sequencing and HLA analysis included a relatively small number of individuals.

RNA amounts of roughly 0.45 to 1 ug underwent reverse transcription with random hexamers. TCRdb ran MiXCR on the immunoSEQ multiplex PCR reads and lists one entry per CDR3 protein. This sample has about 180,000 distinct CDR3 sequences, with 85% to 95% found just once. It was negative isolation that provided the CD8+ and CD4+ T cells, whereas TEMRA cells were enriched by FACS. Germline V lookup: CDR1 MNHNY, CDR2 SVGAGI (reference sequence). This CDR3 is 15 amino acids long. With V trimmed by 2 bases and J by 2 bases, 4 bases remained unmatched. Specimen: CD4+ T cells from PBMCs. The V call is TRBV6-6, the J call TRBJ2-5, with TRBD1 matching over 8 bases. The source of this sequence is a human donor with Susac syndrome. The DNA of the CDR3 is TGTGCCAGCAGTTACGGTCAGGGGGCACAAGAGACCCAGTACTTC. It specifies CASSYGQGAQETQYF.